A selection of T cell receptor beta chains follows, all from one sample in a study of regulatory T cells in long-lasting Graves disease. TCRdb re-derived calls from the multiplex PCR reads in MiXCR, one entry per CDR3 protein. The repertoire includes about 400,000 distinct CDR3 sequences, less than 25% of them detected once, and less than 25% sits in the top ten. Sequenced here: peripheral blood mononuclear cells (PBMCs), sampled when the disease was refractory, from a patient treated with antithyroid drugs. The receptors were gathered from a female donor with Graves disease. Each CDR3 is given with its conserved first and last residue. A D gene is named only where the DNA matches it firmly. Expanded clones are given a class, and other clones once, few, many or no size at all.

d_call,v_call,j_call,clone_size,cdr3_aa,cdr3_nt
NA,TRBV2,TRBJ1-2,many,CASSGAYILGYTF,TGTGCCAGCAGCGGGGCCTATATACTTGGCTACACCTTC
NA,TRBV7-7,TRBJ2-2,NA,CASSLEYNTGELFF,TGTGCTAGCAGCTTAGAATATAACACCGGGGAGCTGTTTTTT
NA,TRBV30,TRBJ2-3,NA,CAWSPLSSTDTQYF,TGTGCCTGGAGTCCGCTATCTAGCACAGATACGCAGTATTTT
NA,TRBV28,TRBJ1-1,many,CASRPDTGPYTEAFF,TGTGCCAGCAGGCCTGATACGGGGCCTTACACTGAAGCTTTCTTT
NA,TRBV7-9,TRBJ2-5,many,CASSSFDRAGETQYF,TGTGCCAGCAGCTCCTTCGACAGGGCGGGGGAGACCCAGTACTTC
NA,TRBV6-1,TRBJ2-7,NA,CASNQRNYEQYF,TGTGCCAGCAACCAGCGGAACTACGAGCAGTACTTC
TRBD1,TRBV7-9,TRBJ1-1,few,CASSQGGSESFF,TGTGCCAGCAGCCAGGGGGGTTCTGAATCTTTCTTT
TRBD2,TRBV28,TRBJ2-2,NA,CASSLTSANTGELFF,TGTGCCAGCAGTTTGACTAGCGCGAACACCGGGGAGCTGTTTTTT
TRBD2,TRBV14,TRBJ2-7,few,CASSQETPSGRRYEQYF,TGTGCCAGCAGCCAAGAGACCCCTAGCGGGAGGAGGTACGAGCAGTACTTC
NA,TRBV3-1,TRBJ2-5,many,CASSQGSRRPGETQYF,TGTGCCAGCAGCCAAGGTTCGCGCCGCCCGGGAGAGACCCAGTACTTC
TRBD1,TRBV7-2,TRBJ2-7,many,CASSFRLRGYEQYF,TGTGCCAGCAGCTTTCGTCTCAGGGGGTACGAGCAGTACTTC
TRBD2,TRBV13,TRBJ2-7,many,CASSPPGLAGSTEQYF,TGTGCCAGCAGCCCGCCCGGGCTAGCGGGGAGTACCGAGCAGTACTTC
NA,TRBV2,TRBJ2-7,NA,CASTPGPFGGPPYEQYF,TGTGCCAGCACCCCGGGACCGTTCGGCGGTCCCCCCTACGAGCAGTACTTC
NA,TRBV29-1,TRBJ1-2,many,CSVAGADYGYTF,TGCAGCGTTGCGGGGGCGGACTATGGCTACACCTTC
NA,TRBV6-1,TRBJ2-2,NA,CASRRKGNTGELFF,TGTGCCAGCAGAAGAAAGGGGAACACCGGGGAGCTGTTTTTT
NA,TRBV18,TRBJ1-1,few,CASSPPRGTEAFF,TGTGCCAGCTCACCCCCTAGGGGGACTGAAGCTTTCTTT
NA,TRBV15,TRBJ1-2,many,CATRGQDLDGYTF,TGTGCCACCAGGGGTCAGGATCTGGATGGCTACACCTTC
TRBD1,TRBV20-1,TRBJ1-1,many,CSASRGTGNTEAFF,TGCAGTGCTAGCAGGGGGACAGGGAACACTGAAGCTTTCTTT
TRBD1,TRBV7-2,TRBJ1-2,NA,CASSLEPGTGSYGYTF,TGTGCCAGCAGCTTAGAACCCGGGACAGGGTCCTATGGCTACACCTTC
NA,TRBV4-1,TRBJ2-7,NA,CASSQETPFSEQYF,TGCGCCAGCAGCCAAGAGACACCCTTTTCCGAGCAGTACTTC
NA,TRBV19,TRBJ2-2,NA,CASRQAGELFF,TGTGCCAGTCGTCAGGCCGGGGAGCTGTTTTTT
TRBD1,TRBV27,TRBJ2-3,NA,CATDRTGPLTDTQYF,TGTGCCACCGATAGGACAGGTCCCCTTACAGATACGCAGTATTTT
NA,TRBV5-4,TRBJ1-2,NA,CASRLTSSYGYTF,TGTGCCAGCAGACTCACTTCCAGTTATGGCTACACCTTC
NA,TRBV7-2,TRBJ1-3,few,CASSPLAGLPVSGNTIYF,TGTGCCAGCAGCCCCCTCGCCGGGCTCCCAGTCTCTGGAAACACCATATATTTT
TRBD1,TRBV7-3,TRBJ2-3,few,CASSSGQGQFSGRTDTQYF,TGTGCCAGCAGCTCGGGACAGGGGCAATTTTCGGGACGCACAGATACGCAGTATTTT
NA,TRBV18,TRBJ2-5,many,CASSPNANQETQYF,TGTGCCAGCTCACCCAACGCTAACCAAGAGACCCAGTACTTC
NA,TRBV7-2,TRBJ1-2,NA,CASNTRGQRGFYGYTF,TGTGCCAGCAACACTAGGGGTCAGAGGGGCTTCTATGGCTACACCTTC
NA,TRBV7-2,TRBJ1-1,NA,CASSLLRIARGGTEAFF,TGTGCCAGCAGCTTATTGAGGATCGCCCGGGGCGGAACTGAAGCTTTCTTT
NA,TRBV10-2,TRBJ1-2,many,CASSEIQGGYTF,TGCGCCAGCAGTGAGATCCAGGGTGGCTACACCTTC
NA,TRBV14,TRBJ1-6,NA,CASSRAPGLSLHF,TGTGCCAGCAGTCGGGCCCCGGGCTTGTCCCTCCACTTT
NA,TRBV6-2/TRBV6-3,TRBJ1-4,few,CASSSLWGTNEKLFF,TGTGCCAGCAGTTCCCTCTGGGGGACTAATGAAAAACTGTTTTTT
NA,TRBV2,TRBJ2-7,many,CASSASVEQYF,TGTGCCAGCAGTGCAAGCGTCGAGCAGTACTTC
NA,TRBV7-2,TRBJ2-5,many,CASSSRRDFQETQYF,TGTGCCAGCAGCTCCCGCCGGGACTTCCAAGAGACCCAGTACTTC
NA,TRBV30,TRBJ1-5,NA,CAWSVTGGPQHF,TGTGCCTGGAGTGTAACCGGCGGGCCCCAGCATTTT
TRBD1,TRBV28,TRBJ2-2,NA,CASFTQGAGGELFF,TGTGCCAGCTTTACACAGGGGGCAGGCGGGGAGCTGTTTTTT
NA,TRBV13,TRBJ2-2,many,CASTTRGSGELFF,TGTGCCAGCACCACGAGGGGGTCCGGGGAGCTGTTTTTT
NA,TRBV7-9,TRBJ2-7,few,CASSKGVADSYEQYF,TGTGCCAGCAGCAAGGGGGTAGCGGACTCCTACGAGCAGTACTTC
NA,TRBV28,TRBJ1-5,few,CASSTQHSRASWGNQPQHF,TGTGCCAGCAGTACCCAACATTCCCGAGCAAGCTGGGGCAATCAGCCCCAGCATTTT
TRBD2,TRBV5-6,TRBJ2-5,NA,CASSPRLAGGRQETQYF,TGTGCCAGCAGCCCCCGACTAGCGGGAGGGCGACAAGAGACCCAGTACTTC
TRBD2,TRBV6-2/TRBV6-3,TRBJ2-2,NA,CASSRGGALDTGELFF,TGTGCCAGCTCCCGGGGGGGGGCGCTGGACACCGGGGAGCTGTTTTTT
TRBD1,TRBV11-2,TRBJ1-4,many,CASSTGQGNEKLFF,TGTGCCAGCAGCACTGGACAGGGGAACGAAAAACTGTTTTTT
NA,TRBV2,TRBJ2-7,many,CASSGEANEQYF,TGTGCCAGCAGTGGGGAAGCGAACGAGCAGTACTTC
TRBD1,TRBV7-2,TRBJ1-4,NA,CANSLGGGTNEKLFF,TGTGCCAACAGCTTAGGGGGCGGTACTAATGAAAAACTGTTTTTT
NA,TRBV4-1,TRBJ2-7,NA,CASSQGTTSYEQYF,TGCGCCAGCAGCCAAGGGACTACTTCCTACGAGCAGTACTTC
NA,TRBV28,TRBJ1-4,many,CASSFWAAPDNEKLFF,TGTGCCAGCAGTTTCTGGGCAGCACCAGATAATGAAAAACTGTTTTTT
NA,TRBV29-1,TRBJ1-1,few,CSVDPSGLGTEAFF,TGCAGCGTTGACCCTTCGGGACTGGGCACTGAAGCTTTCTTT
NA,TRBV19,TRBJ1-1,few,CASSIRGRVNTEAFF,TGTGCCAGTAGTATCCGGGGGAGGGTGAACACTGAAGCTTTCTTT
TRBD1,TRBV29-1,TRBJ2-7,NA,CSVEATGGPYEQYF,TGCAGCGTTGAGGCGACAGGGGGGCCCTACGAGCAGTACTTC
TRBD2,TRBV11-1,TRBJ2-7,many,CASSFSTSGRWEQYF,TGTGCCAGCAGCTTTTCTACTAGCGGGAGATGGGAGCAGTACTTC
TRBD1,TRBV5-1,TRBJ2-7,few,CASSLGQGAPYEQYF,TGCGCCAGCAGCCTAGGACAGGGGGCACCGTACGAGCAGTACTTC
TRBD2,TRBV19,TRBJ2-4,NA,CASSVGTSGSPWENIQYF,TGTGCCAGTAGTGTGGGGACTAGCGGGAGTCCGTGGGAAAACATTCAGTACTTC
NA,TRBV20-1,TRBJ2-7,few,CSARDSGHCEQYF,TGCAGTGCTAGAGATTCGGGACACTGCGAGCAGTACTTC
TRBD1,TRBV27,TRBJ1-2,many,CASSFEGQGAQGYTF,TGTGCCAGCAGTTTTGAGGGACAGGGTGCGCAGGGCTACACCTTC
TRBD1,TRBV7-9,TRBJ1-3,few,CASSLGQGDTIYF,TGTGCCAGCAGCTTAGGACAGGGCGACACCATATATTTT
NA,TRBV6-1,TRBJ1-5,many,CASRGSGEPNQPQHF,TGTGCCAGCAGGGGGAGCGGGGAGCCTAATCAGCCCCAGCATTTT
TRBD1,TRBV7-3,TRBJ2-1,NA,CASSLLPDRVQNEQFF,TGTGCCAGCAGCTTATTACCGGACAGGGTCCAAAATGAGCAGTTCTTC
NA,TRBV2,TRBJ2-1,NA,CASQGGGTAYNEQFF,TGTGCCAGCCAGGGAGGCGGGACGGCCTACAATGAGCAGTTCTTC